Listed here is a single TCR beta chain. Its cognate antigen is unknown. This specimen belongs to a study of CD8 T cells in ankylosing spondylitis. Study-wide results and caveats: It was reported that disease-linked clones were significantly enriched in matched ankylosing spondylitis synovial fluid. CD8+ disease-linked clones were present at relatively low frequencies in blood. One TCR beta motif, made up of roughly 8 highly homologous variants, appeared characteristic of ankylosing spondylitis blood. Past studies reported some motif variants in reactive arthritis synovial fluid and blood.

Quantitative 5'-RACE with molecular barcodes generated TCR beta libraries. MiXCR, run by TCRdb on the 5' RACE reads, gives a single entry per CDR3 protein. The profile covers about 840,000 distinct CDR3 sequences, with over 9.5% appearing a single time and about 0.5% taken by the ten largest. This CDR3 has 14 residues. Germline loops: CDR1 DFQATT, CDR2 SNEGSKA (reference sequence). Trimming stripped 6 bases from V and 9 bases from J, with 21 bases between. The sequenced sample consisted of blood, either unsorted or a sorted T cell fraction (not recorded which). The J gene is TRBJ2-1, the V gene TRBV20-1; tentatively, D is TRBD2 (7 bases). This TCR was sampled from a male donor with ankylosing spondylitis. CDR3 sequence reads: CSASVGGDKGEQFF. CDR3 DNA: TGCAGTGCCTCAGTGGGGGGGGACAAAGGTGAGCAGTTCTTC.